A selection of T cell receptor beta chains follows, all from one sample in a study of cytomegalovirus exposure and HLA in healthy donors. The protocol was immunoSEQ multiplex PCR, while the TCRdb copy is restricted to in-frame clones and leaves out a portion. There are about 87,000 clones in the sample; roughly 70% occur only once, and approximately 20% lies in the top ten. The sample taken for sequencing was PBMCs. These receptors were obtained from a man aged 25 to 40 in good health and CMV-seropositive. Each CDR3 is given with its conserved first and last residue. Each record gives: J gene, clone size, V gene, D gene, CDR3 protein, CDR3 DNA. The D gene is left open where the match is weak. Clone sizes are given selectively: once, few, many, or a class where the clone is expanded.

TRBJ1-1 NA TRBV5-6 NA CASSLAEDSYLNTEAFF TGTGCCAGCAGCTTGGCCGAGGACAGTTACCTGAACACTGAAGCTTTCTTT
TRBJ1-5 NA TRBV30 NA CAWSRGEERPQHF TGTGCCTGGAGTAGAGGGGAGGAACGGCCCCAGCATTTT
TRBJ1-4 NA TRBV28 NA CASSSHSPGVNEKLFF TGTGCCAGCAGTTCCCACAGCCCAGGGGTTAATGAAAAACTGTTTTTT
TRBJ2-3 NA TRBV6-6 TRBD1 CASSYSGQGGGTQYF TGTGCCAGCAGTTACTCAGGACAGGGGGGAGGTACGCAGTATTTT
TRBJ1-2 NA TRBV30 TRBD1 CAGTGVDYGYTF TGTGCCGGAACAGGGGTTGACTATGGCTACACCTTC
TRBJ2-5 NA TRBV7-3 TRBD2 CASSRGLAGAETQYF TGTGCCAGCAGCCGCGGACTAGCGGGGGCAGAGACCCAGTACTTC
TRBJ2-7 NA TRBV14 NA CASSQNWEQYF TGTGCCAGCAGCCAGAACTGGGAGCAGTACTTC
TRBJ1-5 NA TRBV7-2 NA CASGVVGTSYSNQPQHF TGTGCCAGCGGAGTTGTAGGGACAAGTTATAGCAATCAGCCCCAGCATTTT
TRBJ1-1 once TRBV7-2 NA CASSSTGLGTEAFF TGTGCCAGCAGCTCCACAGGTTTGGGCACTGAAGCTTTCTTT
TRBJ1-5 few TRBV27 NA CASSLWGGSNQPQHF TGTGCCAGCAGTTTATGGGGAGGTAGCAATCAGCCCCAGCATTTT
TRBJ2-5 NA TRBV7-7 TRBD2 CASSLSPGLAGGETQYF TGTGCCAGCAGCTTAAGCCCCGGACTAGCGGGAGGAGAGACCCAGTACTTC
TRBJ2-2 NA TRBV10-3 TRBD2 CAISEGLAGGIGELFF TGTGCCATCAGTGAGGGACTAGCGGGAGGGATCGGGGAGCTGTTTTTT
TRBJ2-3 NA TRBV7-8 NA CASSLGDLTDTQYF TGTGCCAGCAGCTTGGGAGACCTCACAGATACGCAGTATTTT
TRBJ2-7 NA TRBV2 TRBD1 CASTDRVYEQYF TGTGCCAGCACGGACAGGGTCTACGAGCAGTACTTC
TRBJ2-7 NA TRBV9 TRBD2 CASSITGTSGVEQYF TGTGCCAGCAGCATAACCGGGACTAGCGGCGTCGAGCAGTACTTC
TRBJ1-2 NA TRBV9 TRBD1 CASTREDRNYGYTF TGTGCCAGCACCAGAGAGGACAGGAACTATGGCTACACCTTC
TRBJ2-7 NA TRBV7-9 NA CASSRESTYEQYF TGTGCCAGCAGCCGGGAGTCGACCTACGAGCAGTACTTC
TRBJ2-7 NA TRBV5-4 NA CASTLSGGVGLYEQYF TGTGCCAGCACCCTTTCCGGAGGGGTGGGGCTCTACGAGCAGTACTTC
TRBJ1-1 NA TRBV4-3 NA CASSQGLLNTEAFF TGCGCCAGCAGCCAAGGGCTTCTGAACACTGAAGCTTTCTTT
TRBJ2-7 NA TRBV6-1 NA CASSEMEGSYEQYF TGTGCCAGCAGTGAAATGGAGGGGTCCTACGAGCAGTACTTC
TRBJ1-5 few TRBV4-2 NA CASSQDRNQPQHF TGTGCCAGCAGCCAAGACAGAAATCAGCCCCAGCATTTT
TRBJ2-7 few TRBV15 NA CATSRGRGAYEQYF TGTGCCACCAGCAGAGGAAGGGGCGCCTACGAGCAGTACTTC
TRBJ2-2 NA TRBV27 NA CASCYRDTGELFF TGTGCCAGCTGCTACAGGGACACCGGGGAGCTGTTTTTT
TRBJ2-5 NA TRBV7-9 TRBD1 CASSSGTGGRSLQETQYF TGTGCCAGCAGCTCCGGGACAGGGGGCAGAAGCCTCCAAGAGACCCAGTACTTC
TRBJ2-2 NA TRBV29-1 TRBD1 CSVVTGGNGELFF TGCAGCGTCGTCACAGGGGGGAACGGGGAGCTGTTTTTT
TRBJ2-1 NA TRBV2 TRBD2 CASSDGLADNEQFF TGTGCCAGCAGTGACGGACTAGCGGATAATGAGCAGTTCTTC
TRBJ1-1 NA TRBV5-1 NA CASRKRGMNTEAFF TGCGCCAGCAGAAAAAGGGGGATGAACACTGAAGCTTTCTTT
TRBJ1-1 NA TRBV30 TRBD1 CAWGQGTVEAFF TGTGCCTGGGGACAGGGGACAGTTGAAGCTTTCTTT
TRBJ2-2 few TRBV2 NA CASSDHSRYSGELFF TGTGCCAGCAGTGATCATTCTAGGTATTCCGGGGAGCTGTTTTTT
TRBJ2-3 once TRBV7-9 TRBD1 CASSSTDRDLSTDTQYF TGTGCCAGCAGCTCCACAGACAGGGATCTTAGCACAGATACGCAGTATTTT
TRBJ2-1 NA TRBV5-1 TRBD2 CASSSAGGEPDEQFF TGCGCCAGCAGCTCTGCGGGGGGCGAACCCGACGAGCAGTTCTTC
TRBJ1-1 few TRBV7-6 TRBD1 CASSFGTGGTEAFF TGTGCCAGCAGCTTTGGGACAGGGGGAACTGAAGCTTTCTTT
TRBJ1-1 NA TRBV6-5 NA CASSYSSRSDTEAFF TGTGCCAGCAGTTACTCGAGTAGGAGCGACACTGAAGCTTTCTTT